These 11 T cell receptor beta chains originate from one sample sequenced in a study of radiation and T cells in renal cell carcinoma. The assay was immunoSEQ multiplex PCR, and TCRdb's table has in-frame clones only and misses some. The data show around 140,000 clones, 88% seen once. The time point here: baseline pretreatment blood. Treatment reported: 15 Gy SBRT to primary tumor, nephrectomy 4 weeks later. Specimen: blood, collected from a patient whose treatment included radiotherapy and nephrectomy. The receptors were gathered from a woman in her 70s with renal cell carcinoma.

V usage is TRBV27 and J usage is TRBJ1-5; TRBD1 is a possible D gene (5 bases). Germline lookup yields CDR1 MNHEY and CDR2 SMNVEV (reference sequence). Between the trimmed V and J ends, which lost 4 bases and 3 bases, there was a span of 10 bases. There are 14 residues in the CDR3. Here the CDR3 reads CASSSGLLNQPQHF. The DNA for the CDR3 is TGTGCCAGCAGTTCGGGACTGCTCAATCAGCCCCAGCATTTT.

The chain employs TRBV28 and TRBJ1-5; 9 bases match TRBD1. CDR3 length: 14 amino acids. Germline V gene data show CDR1 as MDHEN and CDR2 as SYDVKM. Losses at the gene ends were 8 bases for V and 7 bases for J; bases not matched to a gene: 9. The CDR3 loop reads CASLKADRGQPQHF. The DNA for the CDR3 is TGTGCCAGCCTTAAGGCGGACAGGGGACAGCCCCAGCATTTT.

The rearrangement uses TRBV19 and TRBJ1-1, with 8 bases lining up with TRBD1. This CDR3 is 13 amino acids long. In germline, CDR1 is LNHDA, CDR2 SQIVND (reference sequence). V dropped 7 bases and J dropped 3; count of bases not matched to a gene: 4. CDR3 sequence reads: CASTRQGHTEAFF. CDR3 nucleotide sequence: TGTGCCAGTACCAGACAGGGGCACACTGAAGCTTTCTTT.

This chain uses TRBV5-1 with TRBJ2-7, with 10 bases matching TRBD1. V lost 1 base and J lost 4; bases outside the gene matches: 5. The CDR3 spans 15 residues. Germline V CDR1 and CDR2: SGHRS, YFSETQ. The CDR3 protein is CASSLRQGASYEQYF. The CDR3, as DNA: TGCGCCAGCAGCTTGCGACAGGGGGCCTCGTACGAGCAGTACTTC.

This chain joins TRBV7-2 and TRBJ2-3; D is possibly TRBD2 (7 bases). V dropped 4 bases and J dropped 5 bases, with 13 bases sitting between them. Per the germline V gene, CDR1 is SGHTA and CDR2 is FQGNSA. The CDR3 spans 14 residues. CDR3 amino acids: CASSYTGRGDTQYF. DNA of the CDR3: TGTGCCAGCAGCTACACAGGGAGGGGAGATACGCAGTATTTT.

The chain joins TRBV5-6 to TRBJ1-3; TRBD1 matches 7 bases. Germline V gene data show CDR1 as SGHDT and CDR2 as YYEEEE. The CDR3 is 13 residues long. After removal of 1 base from V and 8 bases from J, the junction contained 3 bases not matched to a gene. In DNA, the CDR3 is TGTGCCAGCAGCTTGTCCAGGGGGTACACCATATATTTT. This translates into CASSLSRGYTIYF.

The chain links TRBV6-1 to TRBJ2-3; 13 bases line up with TRBD2. Germline V gene sequence: CDR1 MNHNS, CDR2 SASEGT. The CDR3 sequence is 15 residues long. Trimming cost V 7 bases and J 5 bases; bases outside gene matches: 6. CDR3: CASTPRTSGGDTQYF. The CDR3, as DNA: TGTGCCAGCACCCCTCGGACTAGCGGGGGAGATACGCAGTATTTT.

V gene TRBV6-5 combines with J gene TRBJ1-4; 7 nucleotides align to TRBD1. J gave up 8 bases and V 0 bases, and 6 bases lay outside the gene matches. CDR3 length: 15 amino acids. Germline V gene lookup returns CDR1 MNHEY and CDR2 SVGAGI. This CDR3 is CASSYSRAGGEKLFF. The CDR3, as DNA: TGTGCCAGCAGTTACTCGAGGGCAGGGGGGGAAAAACTGTTTTTT.

This chain joins TRBV5-4 and TRBJ1-2, with TRBD1 matching 11 bases. CDR1 is SGHNT, CDR2 YYREEE, per germline (reference sequence). The CDR3 consists of 16 residues. V lost 5 bases to trimming and J lost 4 bases; unmatched junction nucleotides: 10. CDR3 coding DNA: TGTGCCAGCAGGACCGGACAGGGGGCTATTATCTATGGCTACACCTTC. Encoded protein: CASRTGQGAIIYGYTF.

The rearrangement links TRBV6-5 to TRBJ2-7; 9 bases are a match to TRBD1. The CDR3 runs 15 residues. Germline CDR1 and CDR2: MNHEY and SVGAGI. J gave up 2 bases and V 6 bases, and 8 bases lay outside the gene matches. Written as DNA, the CDR3 is TGTGCCAGCAGCAACGACAGGGGGAATACCTACGAGCAGTACTTC. This encodes CASSNDRGNTYEQYF.

The chain is built from TRBV5-1 and TRBJ1-2; TRBD1 is a possible D gene (6 bases). V was trimmed by 0 bases and J by 4 bases, leaving 16 bases between them. CDR1 SGHRS and CDR2 YFSETQ come from the germline V gene. This CDR3 is built from 16 residues. CDR3 in DNA: TGCGCCAGCAGCTTGGCCGGGGCGGGACAACCCTATGGCTACACCTTC. Translation gives CASSLAGAGQPYGYTF.